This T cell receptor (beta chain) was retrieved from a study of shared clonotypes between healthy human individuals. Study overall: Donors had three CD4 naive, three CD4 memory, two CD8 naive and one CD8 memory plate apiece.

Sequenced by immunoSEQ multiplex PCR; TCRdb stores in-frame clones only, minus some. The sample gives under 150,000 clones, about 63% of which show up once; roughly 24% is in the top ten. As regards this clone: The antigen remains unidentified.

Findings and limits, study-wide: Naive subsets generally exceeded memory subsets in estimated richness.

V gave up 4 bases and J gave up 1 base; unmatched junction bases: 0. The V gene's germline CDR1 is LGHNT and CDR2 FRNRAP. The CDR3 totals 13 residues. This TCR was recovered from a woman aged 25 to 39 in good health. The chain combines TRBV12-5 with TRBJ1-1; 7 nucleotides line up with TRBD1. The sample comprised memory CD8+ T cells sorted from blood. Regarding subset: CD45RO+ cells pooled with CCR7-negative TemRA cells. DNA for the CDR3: TGTGCTAGTGGTTGGGACAGGAACACTGAAGCTTTCTTT. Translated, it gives CASGWDRNTEAFF.